This is a list of T cell receptor beta chains from one sample in a study of PD-L1 blockade in urothelial cancer. Clones were sequenced by immunoSEQ multiplex PCR, and TCRdb holds only the in-frame ones, with some missing. The sample includes 85,000 to 95,000 clones, 89% of them seen just once. The specimen was PBMCs, collected around atezolizumab (anti-PD-L1) treatment. All receptors derive from an elderly woman with urothelial cancer. Each CDR3 is given with its conserved first and last residue. The D gene is left open where the match is weak. Clone sizes are given selectively: once, few, many, or a class where the clone is expanded.

j_gene | v_gene | abundance | d_gene | CDR3aa | CDR3nt
TRBJ2-1 | TRBV5-1 | . | TRBD1 | CASSLADRVNEQFF | TGCGCCAGCAGCTTGGCAGACAGGGTCAATGAGCAGTTCTTC
TRBJ2-7 | TRBV14 | once | . | CASSQDTRSSYEQYF | TGTGCCAGCAGCCAAGATACCCGGAGCTCCTACGAGCAGTACTTC
TRBJ2-7 | TRBV2 | . | . | CASSYFGEQYF | TGTGCCAGCAGTTACTTCGGGGAGCAGTACTTC
TRBJ1-1 | TRBV19 | . | TRBD1 | CASIWTGGNTEAFF | TGTGCCAGTATCTGGACAGGTGGGAACACTGAAGCTTTCTTT
TRBJ2-7 | TRBV18 | . | TRBD2 | CASSVSAGVYEQYF | TGTGCCAGCTCCGTGTCCGCGGGGGTTTACGAGCAGTACTTC
TRBJ2-1 | TRBV25-1 | once | . | CASSEYQGSYNEQFF | TGTGCCAGCAGTGAATACCAGGGATCCTACAATGAGCAGTTCTTC
TRBJ2-2 | TRBV9 | . | TRBD2 | CASRFGLAANTGELFF | TGTGCCAGCCGGTTCGGACTAGCGGCGAACACCGGGGAGCTGTTTTTT
TRBJ1-2 | TRBV11-2 | . | . | CASSLEGTPNYGYTF | TGTGCCAGCAGCTTAGAAGGGACACCTAACTATGGCTACACCTTC
TRBJ2-4 | TRBV28 | . | TRBD1 | CASRGQGSEAKNIQYF | TGTGCCAGCAGGGGACAGGGAAGTGAGGCCAAAAACATTCAGTACTTC
TRBJ2-1 | TRBV27 | . | TRBD2 | CASSFPPLAGGPNEQFF | TGTGCCAGCAGTTTCCCACCTCTAGCGGGAGGGCCAAATGAGCAGTTCTTC
TRBJ2-2 | TRBV28 | . | TRBD2 | CASSLSTSGNTGELFF | TGTGCCAGCAGTTTATCTACTAGCGGGAACACCGGGGAGCTGTTTTTT
TRBJ2-1 | TRBV2 | . | . | CASVRDLNNEQFF | TGTGCCAGCGTCCGGGACTTAAACAATGAGCAGTTCTTC
TRBJ1-2 | TRBV6-1 | once | TRBD1 | CASSGISTGVYGYTF | TGTGCCAGCAGTGGAATATCCACAGGGGTCTATGGCTACACCTTC
TRBJ2-5 | TRBV25-1 | once | TRBD2 | CASSEGTSGSLGTQYF | TGTGCCAGCAGTGAAGGGACTAGCGGGAGTCTGGGGACCCAGTACTTC
TRBJ1-5 | TRBV28 | once | . | CATQTGTGQPQHF | TGTGCCACCCAGACAGGCACGGGTCAGCCCCAGCATTTT
TRBJ1-2 | TRBV27 | . | . | CASSLLPAGTNYGYTF | TGTGCCAGCAGTTTATTGCCGGCCGGGACTAACTATGGCTACACCTTC
TRBJ2-7 | TRBV6-1 | . | TRBD2 | CASTLTPLAGGEQYF | TGTGCCAGCACTCTAACCCCACTAGCGGGAGGCGAGCAGTACTTC
TRBJ1-1 | TRBV19 | few | TRBD1 | CASSPGGGSNTEAFF | TGTGCCAGTAGCCCAGGGGGAGGATCGAACACTGAAGCTTTCTTT
TRBJ1-4 | TRBV28 | . | TRBD1 | CASSRTGGRTNEKLFF | TGTGCCAGCAGTCGGACAGGGGGCAGGACTAATGAAAAACTGTTTTTT
TRBJ1-2 | TRBV7-9 | . | . | CASSLAGPGYGYTF | TGTGCCAGCAGCTTAGCTGGCCCGGGTTATGGCTACACCTTC